A single sample is the source of the 5 T cell receptor beta chains below, sequenced in a study of CD8+ T cells in alopecia areata. cDNA serving as the sequencing template came from extracted, reverse transcribed RNA. Generated by immunoSEQ multiplex PCR, the TCRdb table keeps only in-frame clones and is missing some. The table lists about 250,000 clones, roughly two thirds of them singletons, with 1.2% in the top ten. Here the sequenced sample was CD4+ T cells sorted from blood, taken at week 0. These receptors were obtained from a human donor with alopecia areata.

The CDR3 loop reads CSVERGGLEQFF. CDR3 nucleotide sequence: TGCAGCGTTGAACGGGGGGGGTTAGAGCAGTTCTTC. V and J are TRBV29-1 and TRBJ2-1; 8 bases are shared with TRBD2. Trimming at V came to 2 bases and at J to 10 bases, leaving 4 bases not matched to a gene. The CDR3 sequence is 12 residues long. The germline CDR1 and CDR2 sequences are SQVTM and ANQGSEA.

The gene calls are TRBV30 and TRBJ1-1, with D perhaps TRBD1 (5 bases). This CDR3 is built from 12 residues. Germline lookup yields CDR1 GTSNPN and CDR2 SVGIG (reference sequence). Between the trimmed V and J ends, which lost 4 bases and 3 bases, there was a span of 9 bases. The CDR3 nucleotides read TGTGCCTGGAATAGAGGGGACACTGAAGCTTTCTTT. Residues: CAWNRGDTEAFF.

CDR3 loop: CASRFVNTDGYTF. In DNA form, the CDR3 reads TGTGCCAGCAGGTTCGTCAACACCGATGGCTACACCTTC. The V call is TRBV25-1, the J call TRBJ1-2; unclear D gene. Germline CDR1 is MGHDK and CDR2 is SYGVNS. CDR3 length: 13 amino acids. Trimming left V 6 bases short and J 6 bases short, with 14 bases between.

The gene calls are TRBV5-1 and TRBJ2-1, with 7 bases lining up with TRBD1. J lost 8 bases, V lost 6 bases, and 2 bases had no gene match. Germline assignment: CDR1 SGHRS and CDR2 YFSETQ. This CDR3 is built from 11 residues. The DNA for the CDR3 is TGCGCCAGCAAACAGGGGTATGAGCAGTTCTTC. It yields the protein CASKQGYEQFF. Variable domain in full (rest from reference TRBV5-1 and TRBJ2-1): KAGVTQTPRYLIKTRGQQVTLSCSPISGHRSVSWYQQTPGQGLQFLFEYFSETQRNKGNFPGRFSGRQFSNSRSEMNVSTLELGDSALYLCASKQGYEQFFGPGTRLTVL.

The rearrangement links TRBV27 to TRBJ2-1, with D tentatively TRBD2 (6 bases). The V gene's germline CDR1 is MNHEY and CDR2 SMNVEV (reference sequence). CDR3 length equals 15 residues. V was clipped by 3 bases and J by 0 bases, with 9 bases between them. CDR3 in DNA: TGTGCCAGCAGTTTTGGGGGGAGCTCCTACAATGAGCAGTTCTTC. It encodes CASSFGGSSYNEQFF.